Each of the 20 T cell receptor beta chains below was sequenced from the same sample in a study of T cell repertoires in cytomegalovirus infection. TCRdb processed the reads anew with MiXCR; each CDR3 protein has one entry. Here the sample spans approximately 590,000 distinct CDR3 sequences, almost 40% being singletons. What these receptors recognize is not known. Source: cultured PBMCs, taken from culture after CMV antigen stimulation. These receptors were obtained from a human donor in good health (CMV status not recorded). Some clones in this sample may be carry-over from other donors' samples.

This chain joins TRBV11-2 and TRBJ2-7; 9 bases are shared with TRBD1. This CDR3 comprises 14 residues. In germline, CDR1 is SGHAT, CDR2 FQNNGV. V lost 7 bases, J lost 7 bases, and 11 bases stayed unmatched. CDR3 nucleotide sequence: TGTGCCAGCACCGACTCCGGGACAGGGTATGAGCAGTACTTC. Amino acid sequence: CASTDSGTGYEQYF.

This clonotype was detected a few times. The rearrangement uses TRBV12-3 or TRBV12-4 and TRBJ2-1; 7 bases agree with TRBD2. V was clipped by 8 bases and J by 8 bases; unmatched bases: 12. This CDR3 contains 14 residues. The CDR3 loop is CASYRRGSGHEQFF. CDR3 nucleotide sequence: TGTGCCAGCTATAGGCGGGGGAGTGGCCATGAGCAGTTCTTC.

The rearrangement links TRBV6-2 or TRBV6-3 to TRBJ2-1; 8 bases line up with TRBD2. J gave up 3 bases and V 8 bases, and 3 bases lay outside the gene matches. The CDR3 totals 13 residues. The germline gives CDR1 MNHEY, CDR2 SVGEGT. CDR3 coding DNA: TGTGCCAGCCGGGAGGGCCGCTACAATGAGCAGTTCTTC. This sequence encodes CASREGRYNEQFF.

The V call is TRBV7-9, the J call TRBJ2-1; D uncertain. V was pared by 3 bases and J by 0 bases, with 6 bases between. The germline V gene encodes CDR1 SEHNR and CDR2 FQNEAQ (reference sequence). This CDR3 is built from 14 residues. The CDR3 sequence: CASSFSSSYNEQFF. CDR3 nucleotide sequence: TGTGCCAGCAGCTTCTCGAGCTCCTACAATGAGCAGTTCTTC.

The rearrangement joins TRBV24-1 to TRBJ2-2; a weak D match, TRBD1 (6 bases). V lost 3 bases, J lost 2 bases, and 12 bases lay in between. Germline CDR1 and CDR2: KGHDR and SFDVKD. The CDR3 has 16 residues. CDR3 sequence reads: CATSDPGTLNTGELFF. Written as DNA, the CDR3 is TGTGCCACCAGTGATCCCGGGACACTCAACACCGGGGAGCTGTTTTTT.

This chain uses TRBV28 with TRBJ1-5; D gene unclear. The germline CDR1 and CDR2 sequences are MDHEN and SYDVKM. The CDR3 spans 12 residues. V was trimmed by 7 bases and J by 0 bases, leaving 4 bases between them. The CDR3 reads CASTSSNQPQHF. CDR3 coding DNA: TGTGCCAGCACGAGTAGCAATCAGCCCCAGCATTTT. The full variable domain, in which reference TRBV28 and TRBJ1-5 provide the parts outside the CDR3, is DVKVTQSSRYLVKRTGEKVFLECVQDMDHENMFWYRQDPGLGLRLIYFSYDVKMKEKGDIPEGYSVSREKKERFSLILESASTNQTSMYLCASTSSNQPQHFGDGTRLSIL.

This chain connects TRBV12-3 or TRBV12-4 to TRBJ1-6, with D perhaps matching TRBD1 (5 bases). Trimming cost V 1 base and J 13 bases, with 17 bases left between them. This CDR3 comprises 15 residues. CDR3 loop: CASSLVREGLGPLHF. The CDR3 DNA reads as TGTGCCAGCAGTTTAGTCAGGGAGGGCCTAGGGCCCCTCCACTTT.

The chain joins TRBV4-3 to TRBJ2-5; 9 nucleotides agree with TRBD1. Germline V lookup: CDR1 LGHNA, CDR2 YSLEER. This CDR3 has 17 residues. Trimming cost V 1 base and J 2 bases; bases outside gene matches: 8. CDR3 in DNA: TGCGCCAGCAGCCAAGGTCGCACAGGGGGCCAACAAGAGACCCAGTACTTC. Translation: CASSQGRTGGQQETQYF.

This chain's CDR3 is CASRGRGTTEQYF. Here the CDR3 DNA reads TGTGCCAGTAGAGGTCGGGGGACGACCGAGCAGTACTTC. The rearrangement joins TRBV19 to TRBJ2-7; D may be TRBD2 (6 bases). Germline CDR1 is LNHDA and CDR2 is SQIVND (reference sequence). This CDR3 has 13 residues. Trimming cost V 6 bases and J 6 bases, with 15 bases left between them. Together with reference TRBV19 and TRBJ2-7, the CDR3 gives the full variable domain: DGGITQSPKYLFRKEGQNVTLSCEQNLNHDAMYWYRQDPGQGLRLIYYSQIVNDFQKGDIAEGYSVSREKKESFPLTVTSAQKNPTAFYLCASRGRGTTEQYFGPGTRLTVT.

This clonotype was detected a few times. The chain couples TRBV7-2 to TRBJ2-2; D is possibly TRBD1 (5 bases). Germline values: CDR1 SGHTA, CDR2 FQGNSA. V was clipped by 7 bases and J by 1 base, with 10 bases between them. The CDR3 loop spans 14 amino acids. DNA for the CDR3: TGTGCCAGCATCGCCCAGGGGAACACCGGGGAGCTGTTTTTT. It specifies CASIAQGNTGELFF.

This clonotype was observed many times. V usage is TRBV7-2 and J usage is TRBJ2-5; 10 nucleotides match TRBD1. V lost 1 base, J lost 3 bases, and 2 bases stayed unmatched. The CDR3 extends over 15 amino acids. The germline CDR1 and CDR2 sequences are SGHTA and FQGNSA. The chain's CDR3 is CASSLGGTGEETQYF. In DNA, the CDR3 is TGTGCCAGCAGCTTAGGGGGGACAGGGGAAGAGACCCAGTACTTC.

V and J are TRBV3-1 and TRBJ2-3; TRBD2 agrees at 8 bases. V was pared by 4 bases and J by 2 bases, with 5 bases of the junction left unmatched. Germline CDR1 and CDR2: LGHDT and YNNKEL (reference sequence). The CDR3 spans 15 residues. This chain's CDR3 is CASSPPREDTDTQYF. The CDR3 DNA sequence: TGTGCCAGCAGCCCACCGCGGGAGGACACAGATACGCAGTATTTT.

This clonotype came up many times. CDR3 sequence reads: CASSLIGVGYEQYF. In nucleotides, the CDR3 is TGTGCCAGCAGTTTAATCGGGGTAGGGTACGAGCAGTACTTC. The chain carries TRBV28 and TRBJ2-7; a weak D match, TRBD2 (5 bases). The CDR3 is 14 residues long. The ends were cut back, 2 bases at V and 4 bases at J, with 12 bases in the middle. Germline V CDR1 and CDR2: MDHEN, SYDVKM.

This sequence joins TRBV7-2 and TRBJ1-5; 8 nucleotides agree with TRBD1. This CDR3 comprises 15 residues. J gave up 2 bases and V 5 bases, and 5 bases lay outside the gene matches. Looked up from germline, CDR1 is SGHTA and CDR2 is FQGNSA. The CDR3 region has the DNA TGTGCCAGCAGCATCCAACAGGGGGGCAATCAGCCCCAGCATTTT. Protein product: CASSIQQGGNQPQHF.

The V call is TRBV7-2, the J call TRBJ2-1; D is tentatively TRBD1 or TRBD2 (6 bases each). V dropped 4 bases and J dropped 6 bases, with 16 bases sitting between them. The CDR3 covers 15 residues. Germline loops: CDR1 SGHTA, CDR2 FQGNSA. CDR3 coding DNA: TGTGCCAGCAGCTCTACAGGGCTCGGGGGCAATGAGCAGTTCTTC. Amino acid sequence: CASSSTGLGGNEQFF.

The gene calls are TRBV2 and TRBJ1-6, with D perhaps TRBD1 (6 bases). Germline V gene sequence: CDR1 SNHLY, CDR2 FYNNEI. The CDR3 is made up of 16 amino acids. The V end was cut by 6 bases, the J end by 6 bases, with 18 bases between. DNA for the CDR3: TGTGCCAGCAGCACCTCAGCCGGGACACTTAATTCACCCCTCCACTTT. This gives the protein CASSTSAGTLNSPLHF.

The chain is built from TRBV6-5 and TRBJ1-5, with D perhaps TRBD1 (6 bases). Between the trimmed V and J ends, which lost 5 bases and 6 bases, there was a span of 8 bases. In germline, CDR1 is MNHEY, CDR2 SVGAGI. There are 12 residues in the CDR3. The CDR3 bases are TGTGCCAGCAGTACGGGGGCTCAGCCCCAGCATTTT. Encoded protein: CASSTGAQPQHF.

The gene calls are TRBV4-1 and TRBJ1-5, with D hard to call. V was shortened by 0 bases and J by 0 bases, with 9 bases between the two germline ends. This CDR3 region has 16 residues. In germline, CDR1 is MGHRA, CDR2 YSYEKL. The CDR3 spells CASSQDGEYSNQPQHF. The CDR3 nucleotides are TGCGCCAGCAGCCAAGATGGAGAGTATAGCAATCAGCCCCAGCATTTT.

There are a few counts of this clonotype. The chain joins TRBV5-1 to TRBJ1-5; a weak D match, TRBD1 (5 bases). The CDR3 length is 14 residues. Per germline, CDR1 SGHRS and CDR2 YFSETQ. Trimming took off 4 bases at V and 3 bases at J, with 11 bases between the two ends. CDR3 in amino acids: CASSPTGHNQPQHF. CDR3 DNA sequence: TGCGCCAGCAGCCCCACAGGACACAATCAGCCCCAGCATTTT. Full variable domain (remainder filled in from reference TRBV5-1 and TRBJ1-5): KAGVTQTPRYLIKTRGQQVTLSCSPISGHRSVSWYQQTPGQGLQFLFEYFSETQRNKGNFPGRFSGRQFSNSRSEMNVSTLELGDSALYLCASSPTGHNQPQHFGDGTRLSIL.

V and J are TRBV10-2 and TRBJ2-3; 8 bases are shared with TRBD2. Germline V lookup: CDR1 WSHSY, CDR2 SAAADI. V lost 7 bases, J lost 4 bases, and 7 bases stayed unmatched. The CDR3 is 14 residues long. The CDR3 DNA is TGCGCCAGCACCCCCGGGGGGGGGGCAGATACGCAGTATTTT. Translating gives CASTPGGGADTQYF.